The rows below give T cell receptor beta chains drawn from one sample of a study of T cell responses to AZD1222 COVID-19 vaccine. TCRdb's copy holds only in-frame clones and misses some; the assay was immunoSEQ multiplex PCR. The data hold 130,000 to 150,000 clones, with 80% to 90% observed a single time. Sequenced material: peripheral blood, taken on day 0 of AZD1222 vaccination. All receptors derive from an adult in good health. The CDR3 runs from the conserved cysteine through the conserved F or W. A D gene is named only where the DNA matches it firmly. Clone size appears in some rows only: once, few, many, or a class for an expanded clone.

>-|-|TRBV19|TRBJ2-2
CASSIIGTHLAGELFF
TGTGCCAGTAGTATAATAGGGACACACTTGGCGGGGGAGCTGTTTTTT
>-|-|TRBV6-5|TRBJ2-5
CASTPGVLETQYF
TGTGCCAGTACTCCAGGGGTTCTAGAGACCCAGTACTTC
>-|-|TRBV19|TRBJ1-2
CASSIAGINYGYTF
TGTGCCAGTAGTATCGCAGGGATTAACTATGGCTACACCTTC
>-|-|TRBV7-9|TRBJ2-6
CASSLKHSSGANVLTF
TGTGCCAGCAGCCTAAAGCACAGCTCTGGGGCCAACGTCCTGACTTTC
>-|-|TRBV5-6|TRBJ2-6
CASSLVVRTGANVLTF
TGTGCCAGCAGCTTAGTGGTTAGGACAGGGGCCAACGTCCTGACTTTC
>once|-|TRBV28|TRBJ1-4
CASNSGETKLFF
TGTGCCAGCAACTCAGGAGAGACAAAACTGTTTTTT
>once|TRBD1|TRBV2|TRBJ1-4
CASRRQGTNEKLFF
TGTGCCAGCAGGAGACAGGGGACTAATGAAAAACTGTTTTTT
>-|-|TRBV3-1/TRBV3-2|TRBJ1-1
CASSSLGNTEAFF
TGTGCCAGCAGCTCTTTAGGGAACACTGAAGCTTTCTTT
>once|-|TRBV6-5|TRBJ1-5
CASSSTQGNQGQPQHF
TGTGCCAGCAGTTCCACCCAGGGGAATCAGGGTCAGCCCCAGCATTTT
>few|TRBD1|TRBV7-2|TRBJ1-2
CASSPSTGHSSYGYTF
TGTGCCAGCAGCCCCTCGACAGGGCATTCTTCCTATGGCTACACCTTC
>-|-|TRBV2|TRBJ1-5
CASSEMGNQPQHF
TGTGCCAGCAGTGAAATGGGGAATCAGCCCCAGCATTTT
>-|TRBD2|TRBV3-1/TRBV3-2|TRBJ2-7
CASSRTSLHEQYF
TGTGCCAGCAGCCGGACTAGCCTACACGAGCAGTACTTC
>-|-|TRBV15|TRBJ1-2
CATSSSNRNYGYTF
TGTGCCACCAGCAGTAGTAACCGGAACTATGGCTACACCTTC
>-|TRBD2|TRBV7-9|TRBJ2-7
CASSLGGTSGVSSYEQYF
TGTGCCAGCAGCTTAGGAGGTACTAGCGGGGTAAGCTCCTACGAGCAGTACTTC
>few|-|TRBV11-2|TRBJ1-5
CASSLGLVGGSNQPQHF
TGTGCCAGCAGCTTGGGTTTGGTGGGGGGTAGCAATCAGCCCCAGCATTTT
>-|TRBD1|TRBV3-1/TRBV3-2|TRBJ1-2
CASSHLGGQVLANYGYTF
TGTGCCAGCAGCCACCTCGGTGGACAGGTACTAGCTAACTATGGCTACACCTTC
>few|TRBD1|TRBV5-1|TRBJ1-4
CASSLDRGRPNEKLFF
TGCGCCAGCAGCCTTGACAGGGGAAGGCCTAATGAAAAACTGTTTTTT
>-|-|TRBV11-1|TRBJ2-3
CASSLALGSVGGTQYF
TGTGCCAGCAGCTTAGCGCTGGGGAGCGTCGGAGGTACGCAGTATTTT
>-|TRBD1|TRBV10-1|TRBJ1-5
CASSYTGDQPQHF
TGCGCCAGCAGTTACACAGGGGATCAGCCCCAGCATTTT